These 27 T cell receptor beta chains share one sample of origin, sequenced in a study of blood T cell repertoires in COVID-19. Profiled with immunoSEQ multiplex PCR; TCRdb holds only in-frame clones, not every one. The sample includes about 290,000 clones, around nine tenths seen only once; the top ten take roughly 10%. Sequenced sample: peripheral blood. These receptors originate from a woman aged 30 to 39 with COVID-19, enrolled during active disease.

The chain uses TRBV10-3 and TRBJ1-1; TRBD1 is a possible D gene (6 bases). The V and J ends lost 9 bases and 6 bases respectively, with 20 bases between them. CDR1 ENHRY and CDR2 SYGVKD come from the germline V gene. The CDR3 length is 14 residues. CDR3 sequence: CAMNSGGAWPEAFF. The CDR3 coding sequence is TGTGCCATGAACTCCGGGGGGGCCTGGCCTGAAGCTTTCTTT.

V usage is TRBV5-6 and J usage is TRBJ1-2, with TRBD1 identical over 11 bases. The CDR3 runs to 17 residues. Germline assignment: CDR1 SGHDT and CDR2 YYEEEE. Losses at the gene ends were 6 bases for V and 0 bases for J; bases not matched to a gene: 10. CDR3 sequence: CASTNRDRGRPNYGYTF. CDR3 DNA: TGTGCCAGCACCAACCGGGACAGGGGGAGACCTAACTATGGCTACACCTTC.

The gene calls are TRBV27 and TRBJ2-5, with D perhaps matching TRBD1 (5 bases). This CDR3 is 13 amino acids long. V was pared by 8 bases and J by 4 bases, with 14 bases between. Per the germline V gene, CDR1 is MNHEY and CDR2 is SMNVEV (reference sequence). The CDR3: CASRFQGSETQYF. Written as DNA, the CDR3 is TGTGCCAGCCGGTTTCAGGGTTCAGAGACCCAGTACTTC.

This clone appeared a few times. The chain carries TRBV19 and TRBJ2-7; 9 nucleotides line up with TRBD1. Per germline, CDR1 LNHDA and CDR2 SQIVND (reference sequence). V was clipped by 3 bases and J by 2 bases; unmatched bases: 8. This CDR3 has 16 amino acids. The DNA of the CDR3 is TGTGCCAGTAGTATTAGCCCCGGGACAGGGACCTACGAGCAGTACTTC. It encodes CASSISPGTGTYEQYF. The complete variable domain, with remaining parts taken from reference TRBV19 and TRBJ2-7, reads DGGITQSPKYLFRKEGQNVTLSCEQNLNHDAMYWYRQDPGQGLRLIYYSQIVNDFQKGDIAEGYSVSREKKESFPLTVTSAQKNPTAFYLCASSISPGTGTYEQYFGPGTRLTVT.

This chain connects TRBV29-1 to TRBJ1-1, with D possibly being TRBD1 (5 bases). Trimming stripped 4 bases from V and 5 bases from J, with 11 bases between. CDR1 SQVTM and CDR2 ANQGSEA come from the germline V gene. The CDR3 spans 12 residues. The CDR3 region has the DNA TGCAGCGTTGTGGAGGGGTTTACTGAAGCTTTCTTT. It is translated as CSVVEGFTEAFF.

This clone was counted between two and nine times. The chain recombines TRBV5-1 with TRBJ2-7; TRBD2 aligns across 9 bases. The CDR3 is 15 amino acids. Germline values: CDR1 SGHRS, CDR2 YFSETQ. V shed 1 base and J 1 base; nucleotides not matched to a gene: 3. The CDR3 DNA sequence: TGCGCCAGCAGCTTGAGCCTAGCGGGATCCTACGAGCAGTACTTC. It specifies CASSLSLAGSYEQYF.

This clone occurred once. V and J are TRBV5-5 and TRBJ2-3; D is uncertain. The V end lost 0 bases, the J end lost 1 base, and 3 bases lay between the germline ends. Germline loops: CDR1 SGHKS, CDR2 YYEKEE (reference sequence). The CDR3 sequence is 13 residues long. The CDR3 is CASSLGGTDTQYF. The DNA of the CDR3 is TGTGCCAGCAGCTTGGGAGGCACAGATACGCAGTATTTT.

J is TRBJ2-7 and V is TRBV7-2, with D possibly TRBD1 on 5 matching bases. This CDR3 is 16 amino acids long. The germline CDR1 and CDR2 sequences are SGHTA and FQGNSA. V lost 1 base to trimming and J lost 2 bases, with 15 bases between them. The CDR3 sequence: CASSLVAGRDTYEQYF. The CDR3 nucleotides read TGTGCCAGCAGCTTAGTCGCAGGGCGAGATACCTACGAGCAGTACTTC.

The J gene is TRBJ2-1, the V gene TRBV7-9; 8 nucleotides line up with TRBD2. The V gene end was trimmed by 1 base and the J gene end by 5 bases; junction bases not matched to a gene: 7. The CDR3 length is 16 residues. Germline-derived CDR1 and CDR2 are SEHNR and FQNEAQ (reference sequence). CDR3 protein: CASSLGSGGFDNEQFF. The CDR3 DNA follows: TGTGCCAGCAGCTTAGGGAGCGGGGGCTTCGACAATGAGCAGTTCTTC.

This chain links TRBV6-1 with TRBJ1-5, with D maybe TRBD1 (5 bases). Germline V gene sequence: CDR1 MNHNS, CDR2 SASEGT. Trimming took off 0 bases at V and 5 bases at J, with 17 bases between the two ends. The CDR3 covers 17 residues. For the CDR3, the DNA is TGTGCCAGCAGTGAAGCACGTTGGGCAGCCAGGGATCAGCCCCAGCATTTT. Translation gives CASSEARWAARDQPQHF.

DNA of the CDR3: TGCGCCAGCAGCCAAGAGGGGACACTCTACGAGCAGTACTTC. Encoded protein: CASSQEGTLYEQYF. This chain joins TRBV4-1 and TRBJ2-7; possibly TRBD1 for D (6 bases). The CDR3 spans 14 residues. Germline CDR1 reads MGHRA; CDR2 reads YSYEKL. V was pared by 0 bases and J by 3 bases, with 9 bases between.

CDR3 protein: CASGTGRSYEQYF. In DNA form, the CDR3 reads TGTGCCAGTGGGACAGGGCGCTCCTACGAGCAGTACTTC. J is TRBJ2-7 and V is TRBV19; 9 nucleotides match TRBD1. The CDR3 spans 13 residues. CDR1 is LNHDA and CDR2 is SQIVND in the germline V gene (reference sequence). Germline trimming cut 8 bases from V and 0 bases from J; bases unmatched to any gene: 2. Filled out from reference TRBV19 and TRBJ2-7, the complete variable domain reads DGGITQSPKYLFRKEGQNVTLSCEQNLNHDAMYWYRQDPGQGLRLIYYSQIVNDFQKGDIAEGYSVSREKKESFPLTVTSAQKNPTAFYLCASGTGRSYEQYFGPGTRLTVT.

V and J are TRBV6-6 and TRBJ1-2; 7 bases match TRBD1. J was trimmed by 6 bases and V by 3 bases; bases with no gene match: 7. The CDR3 is 14 residues long. Germline lookup yields CDR1 MNHNY and CDR2 SVGAGI (reference sequence). The CDR3 reads CASSYQGTGDGYTF. In nucleotides, the CDR3 is TGTGCCAGCAGTTATCAGGGCACAGGGGATGGCTACACCTTC.

The rearrangement joins TRBV7-8 to TRBJ2-1; possible D gene TRBD2, 6 bases. The CDR3 runs 16 residues. CDR1 is SGHVS and CDR2 is FQNEAQ in the germline V gene. Trimming removed 5 bases at V and 2 bases at J, with 16 bases between. The chain's CDR3 is CASSNSGYYPYNEQFF. The CDR3 coding sequence is TGTGCCAGCAGCAATAGCGGATACTACCCCTACAATGAGCAGTTCTTC.

A few counts support this clone. This sequence joins TRBV4-1 and TRBJ1-5; a possible D gene is TRBD1 (5 bases). V was pared by 1 base and J by 2 bases, with 6 bases between. Germline V gene data show CDR1 as MGHRA and CDR2 as YSYEKL. The CDR3 is 14 amino acids. CDR3 in amino acids: CASSQGRGNQPQHF. CDR3 coding DNA: TGCGCCAGCAGCCAAGGCAGGGGCAATCAGCCCCAGCATTTT.

The chain recombines TRBV5-1 with TRBJ2-7; TRBD1 might be the D (6 bases). V was cut by 2 bases and J by 2 bases, with 8 bases left in between. Germline CDR1 is SGHRS and CDR2 is YFSETQ. The CDR3 sequence is 13 residues long. CDR3 sequence reads: CASSFRGPYEQYF. CDR3 DNA: TGCGCCAGCAGCTTCAGGGGACCCTACGAGCAGTACTTC.

This chain links TRBV19 with TRBJ1-5; TRBD1 aligns across 8 bases. The V segment lost 6 bases and the J segment 2 bases; nucleotides outside the gene matches: 6. Germline lookup yields CDR1 LNHDA and CDR2 SQIVND (reference sequence). The CDR3 loop spans 15 amino acids. This CDR3 reads CASRASTGGNQPQHF. CDR3 DNA sequence: TGTGCCAGTAGGGCCTCGACAGGGGGCAATCAGCCCCAGCATTTT. Filled out from reference TRBV19 and TRBJ1-5, the complete variable domain reads DGGITQSPKYLFRKEGQNVTLSCEQNLNHDAMYWYRQDPGQGLRLIYYSQIVNDFQKGDIAEGYSVSREKKESFPLTVTSAQKNPTAFYLCASRASTGGNQPQHFGDGTRLSIL.

This sequence joins TRBV5-1 and TRBJ1-3, with D perhaps matching TRBD1 (5 bases). Germline V CDR1 and CDR2: SGHRS, YFSETQ. The V gene lost 3 bases and the J gene lost 0 bases, with 13 bases spanning the gap. This CDR3 is 16 amino acids long. The CDR3 here is CASSYTGTASGNTIYF. In DNA form, the CDR3 reads TGCGCCAGCAGCTATACAGGAACGGCCTCTGGAAACACCATATATTTT.

The V call is TRBV11-2, the J call TRBJ2-7; TRBD2 matches at 7 bases. Germline V CDR1 and CDR2: SGHAT, FQNNGV. The V and J ends lost 5 bases and 0 bases, in that order; junction bases with no gene match: 7. CDR3 length equals 15 residues. CDR3 sequence (DNA): TGTGCCAGCAGCCCAACCGGGGGGACCTCCTACGAGCAGTACTTC. It yields the protein CASSPTGGTSYEQYF.

This clone was found a few times. The rearrangement links TRBV18 to TRBJ1-1; D not certain. From germline, CDR1 is KGHSH and CDR2 LQKENI. V was shortened by 2 bases and J by 6 bases, with 10 bases between the two germline ends. The CDR3 contains 13 residues. The CDR3 here is CASSPGQEAEAFF. The CDR3 DNA sequence: TGTGCCAGCTCACCAGGGCAGGAGGCTGAAGCTTTCTTT.

This chain links TRBV4-1 with TRBJ1-2; D gene uncertain. V lost 0 bases to trimming and J lost 4 bases, with 12 bases between them. Germline values: CDR1 MGHRA, CDR2 YSYEKL. The CDR3 runs to 15 residues. As DNA, the CDR3 is TGCGCCAGCAGCCAAGATGTGTCAGTCCTCTATGGCTACACCTTC. Translated: CASSQDVSVLYGYTF.

This chain uses TRBV21-1 with TRBJ1-1. TRBV21-1 is listed as a pseudogene. This CDR3 region has 14 residues. This CDR3 is CASSKESQNTEAFF. CDR3 nucleotides: TGTGCCAGCAGCAAAGAGAGCCAAAACACTGAAGCTTTCTTT.

This chain uses TRBV19 with TRBJ2-1, with 8 nucleotides matching TRBD2. The CDR3 loop spans 13 amino acids. Germline V gene lookup returns CDR1 LNHDA and CDR2 SQIVND (reference sequence). V lost 9 bases to trimming and J lost 7 bases; unmatched junction nucleotides: 8. The chain's CDR3 is CASALAVGNEQFF. The CDR3 region has the DNA TGTGCCAGCGCACTAGCGGTTGGAAATGAGCAGTTCTTC.

V and J are TRBV18 and TRBJ1-5; the D gene is possibly TRBD1 (6 bases). Germline CDR1 reads KGHSH; CDR2 reads LQKENI. Between the trimmed V and J ends, which lost 6 bases and 11 bases, there was a span of 23 bases. CDR3 length equals 15 residues. CDR3: CASSRGIGSPGAQHF. CDR3 in DNA: TGTGCCAGCTCCCGGGGAATAGGGTCTCCAGGGGCCCAGCATTTT.

In DNA, the CDR3 is TGCGCCAGCAGCGACCCAGCGGGCCAAGCTTTCTTT. This gives the protein CASSDPAGQAFF. V and J are TRBV10-1 and TRBJ1-1; D call uncertain. Per the germline V gene, CDR1 is WNHNN and CDR2 is SYGVQD (reference sequence). V was cut by 6 bases and J by 9 bases, with 14 bases left in between. The CDR3 is 12 amino acids.

J is TRBJ2-1 and V is TRBV6-4, with 10 bases that match TRBD1. The CDR3 spans 13 residues. Germline CDR1 is MRHNA and CDR2 is SNTAGT. V was pared by 7 bases and J by 8 bases, with 5 bases of the junction left unmatched. The chain's CDR3 is CASTRDRGHEQFF. Written as DNA, the CDR3 is TGTGCCAGCACCCGGGACAGGGGCCATGAGCAGTTCTTC.

The rearrangement uses TRBV6-5 and TRBJ2-1; tentatively, D is TRBD2 (5 bases). This CDR3 is built from 11 residues. Trimming pared 4 bases from V and 10 bases from J, leaving 8 bases between. Looked up from germline, CDR1 is MNHEY and CDR2 is SVGAGI. The CDR3 is CASSSWREQFF. CDR3 DNA: TGTGCCAGCAGTTCATGGAGGGAGCAGTTCTTC.